This entry lists 25 T cell receptor beta chains sequenced from one sample in a study of early T cells in non-severe SARS-CoV-2 infection. TCRdb recomputed calls from the 5' RACE reads with MiXCR, one row per CDR3 protein. In the table there are 100,000 to 140,000 distinct CDR3 sequences, over 8.5% of which are singletons. Specimen: whole blood. The receptors here all came from an adult who was a healthcare worker with PCR-confirmed SARS-CoV-2 infection or an uninfected control (not recorded which).

This rearrangement joins TRBV5-1 to TRBJ2-5; no clear D. The V and J ends lost 0 bases and 5 bases respectively, with 11 bases between them. The CDR3 extends over 14 amino acids. Germline loops: CDR1 SGHRS, CDR2 YFSETQ. The CDR3 sequence is CASSLERAEETQYF. The DNA for the CDR3 is TGCGCCAGCAGCTTGGAACGGGCTGAGGAGACCCAGTACTTC.

This clonotype appeared a few times. This sequence joins TRBV5-1 and TRBJ1-1; D unclear. The CDR3 runs to 13 residues. Trimming pared 3 bases from V and 10 bases from J, leaving 16 bases between. Looked up from germline, CDR1 is SGHRS and CDR2 is YFSETQ. CDR3 DNA sequence: TGCGCCAGCAGCTCTGGACTCCTTACCGTAGCTTTCTTT. This translates into CASSSGLLTVAFF.

In its sample, this clonotype was seen many times. This chain uses TRBV5-1 with TRBJ2-7; unclear D gene. The V gene lost 2 bases and the J gene lost 11 bases, with 14 bases spanning the gap. There are 12 residues in the CDR3. CDR1 and CDR2 from the germline V gene are SGHRS and YFSETQ. This CDR3 reads CASSFVCWPEYF. DNA for the CDR3: TGCGCCAGCAGCTTCGTTTGTTGGCCGGAGTACTTC.

This clonotype came up a few times. The V call is TRBV5-5, the J call TRBJ2-5; 7 positions agree with TRBD2. Germline CDR1 SGHKS, CDR2 YYEKEE (reference sequence). This CDR3 has 16 amino acids. Trimming cost V 4 bases and J 5 bases; bases outside gene matches: 14. CDR3 amino acids: CASSLAPTSLAETQYF. For the CDR3, the DNA is TGTGCCAGCAGCCTGGCCCCGACTAGCCTCGCGGAGACCCAGTACTTC.

This clonotype occurred many times. The chain couples TRBV28 to TRBJ2-3; 7 nucleotides match TRBD2. This CDR3 spans 15 amino acids. Germline V CDR1 and CDR2: MDHEN, SYDVKM. Trimming removed 6 bases from V and 3 bases from J; junction bases left unmatched: 9. The CDR3, as DNA: TGTGCCAGCAGGGGGGGGGAGGCGAGGACAGATACGCAGTATTTT. It codes for CASRGGEARTDTQYF. Variable domain in full (rest from reference TRBV28 and TRBJ2-3): DVKVTQSSRYLVKRTGEKVFLECVQDMDHENMFWYRQDPGLGLRLIYFSYDVKMKEKGDIPEGYSVSREKKERFSLILESASTNQTSMYLCASRGGEARTDTQYFGPGTRLTVL.

This clonotype came up a few times. V is TRBV20-1 and J is TRBJ1-1; D is unclear. CDR1 and CDR2 (germline): DFQATT, SNEGSKA (reference sequence). The CDR3 has 13 residues. V was cut by 5 bases and J by 11 bases, with 21 bases left in between. DNA for the CDR3: TGCAGTGCTGGCCCCGACAATTCCGTTCGGGCTTTCTTT. Residues: CSAGPDNSVRAFF.

This clonotype was detected many times. The chain carries TRBV6-2 or TRBV6-3 and TRBJ2-4, with TRBD2 as a possible D gene (6 bases). The CDR3 consists of 17 residues. Trimming stripped 2 bases from V and 0 bases from J, with 14 bases between. Germline V CDR1 and CDR2: MNHEY, SVGEGT. The CDR3 sequence: CASSYLGTSQAKNIQYF. The CDR3, as DNA: TGTGCCAGCAGTTACCTCGGGACTTCCCAAGCCAAAAACATTCAGTACTTC.

V and J are TRBV7-8 and TRBJ2-3; the D is unclear. Germline V gene sequence: CDR1 SGHVS, CDR2 FQNEAQ. There are 13 residues in the CDR3. The germline V and J ends were trimmed by 2 bases and 3 bases, with 6 bases remaining between them. The CDR3 DNA reads as TGTGCCAGCAGCTTACGTCAAACAGATACGCAGTATTTT. Translating gives CASSLRQTDTQYF.

The chain links TRBV20-1 to TRBJ2-7; tentatively, D is TRBD1 or TRBD2 (5 bases each). This CDR3 contains 13 residues. Germline CDR1 DFQATT, CDR2 SNEGSKA (reference sequence). Trimming shortened V by 1 base and J by 3 bases, and 10 bases separated the two germline ends. DNA for the CDR3: TGCAGTGCTAGAGGGGGACGAGACTACGAGCAGTACTTC. Amino acids: CSARGGRDYEQYF.

A few counts support this clonotype. This rearrangement joins TRBV7-2 to TRBJ1-1; D gene ambiguous. CDR3 length equals 11 residues. Germline loops: CDR1 SGHTA, CDR2 FQGNSA. The ends were cut back, 1 base at V and 8 bases at J, with 5 bases in the middle. This CDR3 reads CASSLVHEAFF. The DNA of the CDR3 is TGTGCCAGCAGCTTAGTCCACGAAGCTTTCTTT.

This clonotype was counted many times. The genes are TRBV6-6 and TRBJ2-5, with 9 bases fitting TRBD1. Germline V gene data show CDR1 as MNHNY and CDR2 as SVGAGI (reference sequence). The CDR3 consists of 15 residues. J was trimmed by 5 bases and V by 2 bases; bases with no gene match: 6. In DNA form, the CDR3 reads TGTGCCAGCAGTTACGGGACAGGGAGATTGGAGACCCAGTACTTC. Encoded protein: CASSYGTGRLETQYF.

This clonotype has at least ten counts. The rearrangement uses TRBV12-3 or TRBV12-4 and TRBJ2-1; 8 nucleotides agree with TRBD2. V gave up 3 bases and J gave up 3 bases; unmatched junction bases: 7. The CDR3 is 16 amino acids. CDR3 nucleotides: TGTGCCAGCAGTTTGAGGCTACTAGCGGTCTACAATGAGCAGTTCTTC. Translating gives CASSLRLLAVYNEQFF.

This clonotype was seen repeatedly, ten times or more. This chain joins TRBV19 and TRBJ1-5; the match to TRBD1 covers 7 bases. The V and J ends lost 6 bases and 3 bases, in that order; junction bases with no gene match: 11. The V gene's germline CDR1 is LNHDA and CDR2 SQIVND (reference sequence). The CDR3 contains 16 residues. CDR3 residues: CASRLSPGQNNQPQHF. CDR3 nucleotide sequence: TGTGCCAGTAGGCTATCACCGGGACAGAACAATCAGCCCCAGCATTTT.

The chain couples TRBV12-3 or TRBV12-4 to TRBJ2-7; 9 bases match TRBD2. After removal of 5 bases from V and 4 bases from J, the junction contained 6 bases not matched to a gene. This CDR3 comprises 14 residues. In DNA form, the CDR3 reads TGTGCCAGCAGTAGCGGGAGGTCCTGGTACGAGCAGTACTTC. This sequence encodes CASSSGRSWYEQYF.

This clonotype appeared many times. The chain employs TRBV28 and TRBJ2-1; D remains unclear. Germline V CDR1 and CDR2: MDHEN, SYDVKM. The CDR3 extends over 17 amino acids. Trimming removed 2 bases from V and 0 bases from J, with 14 bases in between. CDR3 nucleotides: TGTGCCAGCAGTTTAGTCGTGTCGGAAAGCTCCTACAATGAGCAGTTCTTC. Its protein product is CASSLVVSESSYNEQFF.

The chain is built from TRBV29-1 and TRBJ2-2, with D unclear. The CDR3 contains 11 residues. Germline lookup yields CDR1 SQVTM and CDR2 ANQGSEA. Trimming removed 3 bases from V and 7 bases from J, with 6 bases in between. The CDR3 coding sequence is TGCAGCGTTGAGGATGTCGGGGAGCTGTTTTTT. This translates into CSVEDVGELFF.

This clonotype has just a few counts. The genes are TRBV7-2 and TRBJ2-7, with D perhaps given as TRBD1 or TRBD2 (5 bases each). This CDR3 has 16 residues. The germline V gene has CDR1 SGHTA and CDR2 FQGNSA. Between the trimmed V and J ends, which lost 1 base and 0 bases, there was a span of 13 bases. CDR3 sequence (DNA): TGTGCCAGCAGCTTAGAGGGGACCCACTACTCCTACGAGCAGTACTTC. Translating gives CASSLEGTHYSYEQYF.

V usage is TRBV20-1 and J usage is TRBJ2-7; no definite D call. V lost 2 bases, J lost 4 bases, and 15 bases lay in between. Germline CDR1 DFQATT, CDR2 SNEGSKA (reference sequence). The CDR3 sequence is 14 residues long. CDR3 region: CSARRWPNSYEQYF. The CDR3 bases are TGCAGTGCTAGACGTTGGCCAAATTCTTACGAGCAGTACTTC.

This clonotype was observed at least ten times. The chain has TRBV20-1 and TRBJ2-7; 12 nucleotides match TRBD2. In germline, CDR1 is DFQATT, CDR2 SNEGSKA (reference sequence). V lost 0 bases, J lost 4 bases, and 4 bases stayed unmatched. CDR3 length: 15 residues. CDR3 protein: CSARDWLAGGYEQYF. The CDR3 bases are TGCAGTGCTAGAGATTGGCTAGCGGGAGGGTACGAGCAGTACTTC.

The sample holds many counts of this clonotype. The chain couples TRBV12-3 or TRBV12-4 to TRBJ2-1; D possibly matches TRBD1 or TRBD2 (5 bases each). The CDR3 is 16 residues long. Deletions cut 6 bases from V and 0 bases from J, with 15 bases between. The CDR3 DNA sequence: TGTGCCAGCAGCACCGGGACGGCGAACTCCTACAATGAGCAGTTCTTC. This encodes CASSTGTANSYNEQFF.

This chain joins TRBV11-2 and TRBJ1-5, with 8 bases identical to TRBD1. The V gene's germline CDR1 is SGHAT and CDR2 FQNNGV. J gave up 7 bases and V 5 bases, and 10 bases lay outside the gene matches. This CDR3 has 15 residues. In nucleotides, the CDR3 is TGTGCCAGCAGCCCGACCAGGGGGCTTGGGCAGCCCCAGCATTTT. This sequence encodes CASSPTRGLGQPQHF.

This clonotype was detected a few times. The chain is built from TRBV20-1 and TRBJ2-3; D call uncertain. The CDR3 covers 14 residues. Per the germline V gene, CDR1 is DFQATT and CDR2 is SNEGSKA (reference sequence). DNA for the CDR3: TGCAGCCCAAGGGTGCCTTATGGGTCAGATACGCAGTATTTT. Its protein product is CSPRVPYGSDTQYF.

As for this clonotype: One end of the junction does not line up with germline, which may come from a read error. V and J are TRBV7-2 and TRBJ2-5; D gene uncertain. The germline V gene encodes CDR1 SGHTA and CDR2 FQGNSA. The CDR3 consists of 14 residues. The CDR3 protein is CASTLDVVQETQYF. The CDR3 DNA sequence: TGTGCCAGCACCTTAGATGTTGTACAAGAGACCCAGTACTTC.

This clonotype was counted at least ten times. The V call is TRBV6-2 or TRBV6-3, the J call TRBJ2-1; D is undetermined. Germline V gene lookup returns CDR1 MNHEY and CDR2 SVGEGT. The CDR3 extends over 18 amino acids. The V end was cut by 2 bases, the J end by 5 bases, with 22 bases between. CDR3 DNA sequence: TGTGCCAGCAGTTACCCCTCGGGTCAGTACCTATTCGACAATGAGCAGTTCTTC. Protein product: CASSYPSGQYLFDNEQFF.

The chain couples TRBV16 to TRBJ2-4; weak D call: TRBD1 (6 bases). The CDR3 runs 12 residues. The ends were cut back, 2 bases at V and 8 bases at J, with 7 bases in the middle. Germline CDR1 KGHSY, CDR2 FQNENV. CDR3 loop: CASSQQGYIQYF. In DNA form, the CDR3 reads TGTGCCAGCAGCCAACAGGGGTACATTCAGTACTTC.